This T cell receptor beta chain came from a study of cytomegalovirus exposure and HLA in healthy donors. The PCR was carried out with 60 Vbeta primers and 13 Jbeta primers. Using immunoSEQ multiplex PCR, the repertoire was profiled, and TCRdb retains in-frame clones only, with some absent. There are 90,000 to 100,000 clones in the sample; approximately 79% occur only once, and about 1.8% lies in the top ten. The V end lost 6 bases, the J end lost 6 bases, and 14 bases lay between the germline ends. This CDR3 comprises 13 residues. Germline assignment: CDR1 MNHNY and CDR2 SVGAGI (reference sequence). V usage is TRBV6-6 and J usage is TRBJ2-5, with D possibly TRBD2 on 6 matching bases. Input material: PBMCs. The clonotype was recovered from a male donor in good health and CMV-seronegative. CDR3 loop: CASRNRERQTQYF. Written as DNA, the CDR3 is TGTGCCAGCAGAAACCGGGAGAGGCAGACCCAGTACTTC.